These 15 T cell receptor beta chains came from one sample sequenced in a study of T cell clonality in common variable immunodeficiency. Measured with immunoSEQ multiplex PCR; TCRdb has only the in-frame clones, and not every one. Altogether tens of thousands of clones were found in the sample, and no singletons occur. The sequencing sample was made of peripheral blood mononuclear cells. The receptors originated from a person between 18 and 70 years old in good health.

This clone was seen at least ten times. The read ends 3 residues early relative to the CDR3; the germline J gene fills the gap. V gene TRBV12-5 combines with J gene TRBJ2-1, with TRBD2 identical over 8 bases. V lost 8 bases and J lost 4; bases outside the gene matches: 4. This CDR3 is 13 amino acids long. CDR1 and CDR2 from the germline V gene are LGHNT and FRNRAP. CDR3 loop: CASLRGGYNEQFF. Incomplete CDR3 DNA: TGTGCTAGTCTCCGCGGGGGGTACAATGAG. Supplemented by reference TRBV12-5 and TRBJ2-1, the full variable domain reads DARVTQTPRHKVTEMGQEVTMRCQPILGHNTVFWYRQTMMQGLELLAYFRNRAPLDDSGMPKDRFSAEMPDATLATLKIQPSEPRDSAVYFCASLRGGYNEQFFGPGTRLTVL.

This clone was seen ten or more times. The read ends 3 residues shy of where the CDR3 ends; the end is completed using the germline J gene. This sequence joins TRBV5-1 and TRBJ1-4; unclear D gene. The CDR3 is 14 amino acids. Germline-derived CDR1 and CDR2 are SGHRS and YFSETQ. V was trimmed by 2 bases and J by 1 base, leaving 6 bases between them. This CDR3 is CASSLEGTNEKLFF. CDR3 DNA, as far as it was read: TGCGCCAGCAGCTTAGAGGGAACTAATGAAAAA.

Concerning this clone itself: The CDR3 extends 3 residues past the end of the read, so its final part is completed from the germline J gene. This sequence joins TRBV5-6 and TRBJ1-4; tentative D call: TRBD1 (6 bases). Germline V gene sequence: CDR1 SGHDT, CDR2 YYEEEE. V lost 1 base and J lost 7, with 11 bases in between. The CDR3 extends over 14 amino acids. The CDR3 sequence is CASSLMRGTEKLFF. The DNA read from the CDR3 is TGTGCCAGCAGCTTGATGAGGGGGACTGAAAAA.

In this sample, this clone turned up many times. The read terminates 3 residues ahead of where the CDR3 ends, so the germline J gene completes it. This sequence joins TRBV19 and TRBJ1-1; D call uncertain. There are 13 residues in the CDR3. Germline V gene lookup returns CDR1 LNHDA and CDR2 SQIVND (reference sequence). V dropped 6 bases and J dropped 3 bases, with 11 bases sitting between them. CDR3 DNA (partial): TGTGCCAGTAGCTCAGGCCAGCACACTGAA. It encodes CASSSGQHTE. The complete CDR3 sequence is CASSSGQHTEAFF.

This clone was counted many times. The CDR3 extends 3 residues past the end of the read, so its final part is completed from the germline J gene. V is TRBV6-2 or TRBV6-3 and J is TRBJ1-1, with a weak D call TRBD1 (5 bases). The CDR3 spans 14 residues. Germline loops: CDR1 MNHEY, CDR2 SVGEGT. The V end lost 7 bases, the J end lost 2 bases, and 14 bases lay between the germline ends. The CDR3 protein is CASTLGLSNTEAFF. The DNA read from the CDR3 is TGTGCCAGCACCCTGGGGCTTAGTAACACTGAA.

This clone was counted at least ten times. The read ends 3 residues shy of where the CDR3 ends; the end is completed using the germline J gene. The genes are TRBV2 and TRBJ1-2; 7 bases agree with TRBD1. V lost 7 bases and J lost 2; bases outside the gene matches: 10. This CDR3 contains 15 residues. From germline, CDR1 is SNHLY and CDR2 FYNNEI. CDR3 in amino acids: CASMEQGRPNYGYTF. CDR3 bases read: TGTGCCAGCATGGAACAGGGGAGACCCAACTATGGC. The complete variable domain, with remaining parts taken from reference TRBV2 and TRBJ1-2, reads EPEVTQTPSHQVTQMGQEVILRCVPISNHLYFYWYRQILGQKVEFLVSFYNNEISEKSEIFDDQFSVERPDGSNFTLKIRSTKLEDSAMYFCASMEQGRPNYGYTFGSGTRLTVV.

This clone was seen many times. The CDR3 loop reads CASRGAPGETQYF. Partial CDR3 DNA: TGCGCCAGCAGGGGGGCCCCCGGAGAGACC. This chain connects TRBV5-1 to TRBJ2-5, with D perhaps matching TRBD1 (6 bases). The CDR3 extends 3 residues past the end of the read, so its final part is completed from the germline J gene. Looked up from germline, CDR1 is SGHRS and CDR2 is YFSETQ. The CDR3 runs 13 residues. Trimming took off 5 bases at V and 4 bases at J, with 12 bases between the two ends.

This clone appeared many times. The read comes to an end 3 residues before the CDR3 does, leaving the germline J gene to fill in the end. V and J are TRBV29-1 and TRBJ2-1; 10 bases map to TRBD2. With V trimmed by 6 bases and J by 1 base, 9 bases remained unmatched. CDR1 is SQVTM and CDR2 is ANQGSEA in the germline V gene. This CDR3 has 16 amino acids. CDR3 protein: CSVEGLARDSYNEQFF. The CDR3 DNA, read in part, is TGCAGCGTGGAGGGACTAGCGCGTGATTCCTACAATGAG.

This clone was seen ten or more times. Coverage ceases 3 residues before the CDR3 finishes, and the germline J gene fills in the end. The rearrangement joins TRBV7-2 to TRBJ2-3; D is ambiguous. Germline CDR1 reads SGHTA; CDR2 reads FQGNSA. The CDR3 extends over 14 amino acids. V lost 5 bases to trimming and J lost 2 bases, with 11 bases between them. This CDR3 is CASSPKGHTDTQYF. The part of the CDR3 DNA that was read is TGTGCCAGCAGCCCCAAGGGTCACACAGATACG. Full variable domain (missing parts from reference TRBV7-2 and TRBJ2-3): GAGVSQSPSNKVTEKGKDVELRCDPISGHTALYWYRQSLGQGLEFLIYFQGNSAPDKSGLPSDRFSAERTGGSVSTLTIQRTQQEDSAVYLCASSPKGHTDTQYFGPGTRLTVL.

This clone appeared many times. The read comes to an end 3 residues before the CDR3 does, leaving the germline J gene to fill in the end. The rearrangement links TRBV7-9 to TRBJ1-4; TRBD1 is a possible D gene (5 bases). The CDR3 runs to 14 residues. Per germline, CDR1 SEHNR and CDR2 FQNEAQ (reference sequence). The V end was cut by 5 bases, the J end by 4 bases, with 11 bases between. CDR3: CASSEGHVNEKLFF. The CDR3 DNA, read in part, is TGTGCCAGCAGCGAAGGACATGTTAATGAAAAA.

This clone was seen at least ten times. Sequencing ends 3 residues short of the CDR3 end; the germline J gene provides the rest. The chain is built from TRBV2 and TRBJ1-2; 9 bases are shared with TRBD1. Germline V lookup: CDR1 SNHLY, CDR2 FYNNEI. The CDR3 contains 14 residues. V was pared by 7 bases and J by 3 bases, with 6 bases of the junction left unmatched. Partial CDR3 DNA: TGTGCCAGCACCGGACAGGGGTTATACTATGGC. This codes for CASTGQGLYYG. The CDR3 reads in full as CASTGQGLYYGYTF.

This clone was seen at least ten times. The CDR3 loop reads CSATHRGNTGELFF. Incomplete CDR3 DNA: TGCAGTGCGACCCACCGGGGTAACACCGGGGAG. The chain links TRBV20-1 to TRBJ2-2, with TRBD2 as a possible D gene (5 bases). The CDR3 end lies 3 residues beyond the end of the read and is filled in from the germline J gene. The V gene lost 6 bases and the J gene lost 2 bases, with 13 bases spanning the gap. Germline V gives CDR1 DFQATT, CDR2 SNEGSKA (reference sequence). The CDR3 extends over 14 amino acids.

As regards this clone: The read stops 3 residues short of the end of the CDR3; the missing end is completed from the germline J gene. V and J are TRBV18 and TRBJ1-5; D is perhaps TRBD1 (5 bases). The ends were cut back, 0 bases at V and 5 bases at J, with 8 bases in the middle. This CDR3 has 14 amino acids. Germline V gives CDR1 KGHSH, CDR2 LQKENI. The CDR3 loop reads CASSPPGAYQPQHF. Incomplete CDR3 DNA: TGTGCCAGCTCACCACCTGGGGCCTATCAGCCC.

For this clone: The CDR3 extends 3 residues past the end of the read, so its final part is completed from the germline J gene. The chain has TRBV25-1 and TRBJ2-5; perhaps TRBD1 as D (6 bases). Germline CDR1 is MGHDK and CDR2 is SYGVNS. The CDR3 runs to 13 residues. With 5 bases removed from V and 5 bases from J, the gap between germline ends came to 12 bases. The CDR3 sequence is CASSQGSGETQYF. The part of the CDR3 DNA that was read is TGTGCCAGCAGTCAGGGGTCTGGGGAGACC.

This clone was recorded at least ten times. This CDR3 is CSVEAPGSATNEKLFF. CDR3 bases read: TGCAGCGTTGAAGCGCCGGGGTCTGCAACTAATGAAAAA. The chain combines TRBV29-1 with TRBJ1-4; D is unclear. Sequencing ends 3 residues short of the CDR3 end; the germline J gene provides the rest. V was pared by 1 base and J by 0 bases, with 12 bases between. There are 16 residues in the CDR3. Germline V gene data show CDR1 as SQVTM and CDR2 as ANQGSEA.